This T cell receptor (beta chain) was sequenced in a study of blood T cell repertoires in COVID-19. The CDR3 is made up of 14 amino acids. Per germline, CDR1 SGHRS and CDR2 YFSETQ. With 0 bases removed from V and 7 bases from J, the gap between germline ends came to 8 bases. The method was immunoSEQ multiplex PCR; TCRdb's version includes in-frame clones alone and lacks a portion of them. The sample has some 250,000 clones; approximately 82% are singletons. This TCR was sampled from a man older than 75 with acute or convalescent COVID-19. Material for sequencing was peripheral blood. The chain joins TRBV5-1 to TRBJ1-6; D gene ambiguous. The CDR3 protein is CASSLVSGNSPLHF. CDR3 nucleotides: TGCGCCAGCAGCTTGGTCTCAGGAAATTCACCCCTCCACTTT.